A single T cell receptor beta chain is shown here with its context. Germline V gene sequence: CDR1 SGHDT, CDR2 YYEEEE. This CDR3 region has 14 residues. Trimming took off 5 bases at V and 6 bases at J, with 15 bases between the two ends. The data belong to a study of control samples from healthy donors and cancer patients. Libraries were prepared by immunoSEQ multiplex PCR; TCRdb keeps only in-frame clonotypes and omits some of them. Of over 150,000 clones listed, approximately 92% are singletons. The origin of this receptor is a woman aged 40 to 55 in good health. J is TRBJ2-4 and V is TRBV5-6; D is unresolved. The specimen sequenced was blood. DNA for the CDR3: TGTGCCAGCAGTATGAGGTTAGTCAGAAACATTCAGTACTTC. This encodes CASSMRLVRNIQYF.